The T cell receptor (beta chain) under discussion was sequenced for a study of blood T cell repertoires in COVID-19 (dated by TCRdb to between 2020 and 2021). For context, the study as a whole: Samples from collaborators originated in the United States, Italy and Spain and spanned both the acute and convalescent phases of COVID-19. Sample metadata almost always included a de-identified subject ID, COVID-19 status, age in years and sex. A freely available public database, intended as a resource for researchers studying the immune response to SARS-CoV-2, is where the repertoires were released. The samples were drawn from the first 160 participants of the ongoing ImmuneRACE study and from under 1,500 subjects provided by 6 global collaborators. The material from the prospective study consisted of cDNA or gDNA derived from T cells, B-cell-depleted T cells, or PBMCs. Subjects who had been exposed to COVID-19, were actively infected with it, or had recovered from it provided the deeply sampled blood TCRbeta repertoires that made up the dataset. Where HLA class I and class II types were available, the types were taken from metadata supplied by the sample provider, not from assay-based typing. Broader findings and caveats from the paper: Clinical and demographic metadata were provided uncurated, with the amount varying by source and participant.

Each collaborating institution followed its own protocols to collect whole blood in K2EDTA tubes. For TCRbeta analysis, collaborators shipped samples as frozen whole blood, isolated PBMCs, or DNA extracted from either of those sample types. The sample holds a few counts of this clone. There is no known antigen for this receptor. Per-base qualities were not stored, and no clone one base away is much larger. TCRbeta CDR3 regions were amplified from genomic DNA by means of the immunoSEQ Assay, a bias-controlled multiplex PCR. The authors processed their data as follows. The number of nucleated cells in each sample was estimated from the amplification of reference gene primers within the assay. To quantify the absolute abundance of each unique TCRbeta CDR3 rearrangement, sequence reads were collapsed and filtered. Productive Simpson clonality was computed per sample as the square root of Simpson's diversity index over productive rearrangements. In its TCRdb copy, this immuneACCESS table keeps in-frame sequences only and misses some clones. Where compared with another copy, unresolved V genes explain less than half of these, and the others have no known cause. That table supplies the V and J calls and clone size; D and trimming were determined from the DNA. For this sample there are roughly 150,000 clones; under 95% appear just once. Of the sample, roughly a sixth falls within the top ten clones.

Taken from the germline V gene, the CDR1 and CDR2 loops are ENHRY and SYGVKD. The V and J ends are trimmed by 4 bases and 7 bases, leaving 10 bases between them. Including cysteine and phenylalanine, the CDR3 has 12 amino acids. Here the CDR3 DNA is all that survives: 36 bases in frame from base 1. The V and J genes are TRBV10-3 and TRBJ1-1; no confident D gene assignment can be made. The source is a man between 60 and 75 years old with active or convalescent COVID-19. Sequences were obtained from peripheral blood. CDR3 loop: CAISAGKREAFF. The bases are TGTGCCATCAGTGCGGGGAAGCGTGAAGCTTTCTTT.